This T cell receptor (beta chain) was profiled in a study of metastatic and nonmetastatic thyroid tumors. Overall study: It was across blood and tumor or nodule tissue from malignant and benign thyroid patients that repertoires were compared.

About this clone: Its antigen is unidentified.

Authors' data handling: Across clinicopathological groups, CDR3 differences served as the basis for building a distant-metastasis classifier for papillary thyroid cancer. TCRdb re-called the PCR reads with MiXCR. It is TCRdb's table, rather than the study itself, that gives the V and J calls and clone size. Altogether approximately 16,000 clones are present, under 15% being singletons, with the ten largest covering less than 20%. Study conclusions and caveats: Reportedly, malignant thyroid tumors had significantly higher TCR beta diversity than benign nodules, in blood and tumor.

Prior to thyroid surgery, none of the patients had received any treatment. The CDR3 loop spans 14 amino acids. The germline V gene has CDR1 MNHEY and CDR2 SVGEGT. V lost 2 bases and J 7 bases, leaving 9 bases between the germline ends. The chain employs TRBV6-2 or TRBV6-3 and TRBJ1-6; D is perhaps TRBD1 (5 bases). The receptor's source is a female donor with papillary thyroid cancer or a benign thyroid nodule (not recorded which). Some clones in this sample may be carry-over from other donors' samples. The material sequenced was tumor tissue. The CDR3 nucleotides are TGTGCCAGCAGTTACGGGGGAGGGAATTCACCCCTCCACTTT. Its translation is CASSYGGGNSPLHF.